What follows is one T cell receptor (beta chain) and its context. Its antigen remains unidentified. The donors comprised healthy bone marrow donors. The CDR3 has 16 residues. Germline loops: CDR1 SGHTA, CDR2 FQGNSA. Trimming at V came to 4 bases and at J to 1 base, leaving 8 bases not matched to a gene. The data originate from a study of cytomegalovirus exposure and HLA in healthy donors. The study ran its PCR with 60 Vbeta and 13 Jbeta primers. The repertoire was sequenced with immunoSEQ multiplex PCR; TCRdb's copy has only in-frame clones and lacks some. This table has about 190,000 clones, 80% to 90% appearing once. The study, taken as a whole, reports: What TCR beta sequences reportedly achieved was accurate prediction of HLA-A and HLA-B alleles in most subjects.

Sequenced sample: PBMCs. The clonotype originates from a male donor in good health and CMV-seronegative. The chain links TRBV7-2 to TRBJ2-3; 7 bases match TRBD1. DNA for the CDR3: TGTGCCAGCAGCTCTCATGAAGGGACAGGCACAGATACGCAGTATTTT. Encoded protein: CASSSHEGTGTDTQYF.